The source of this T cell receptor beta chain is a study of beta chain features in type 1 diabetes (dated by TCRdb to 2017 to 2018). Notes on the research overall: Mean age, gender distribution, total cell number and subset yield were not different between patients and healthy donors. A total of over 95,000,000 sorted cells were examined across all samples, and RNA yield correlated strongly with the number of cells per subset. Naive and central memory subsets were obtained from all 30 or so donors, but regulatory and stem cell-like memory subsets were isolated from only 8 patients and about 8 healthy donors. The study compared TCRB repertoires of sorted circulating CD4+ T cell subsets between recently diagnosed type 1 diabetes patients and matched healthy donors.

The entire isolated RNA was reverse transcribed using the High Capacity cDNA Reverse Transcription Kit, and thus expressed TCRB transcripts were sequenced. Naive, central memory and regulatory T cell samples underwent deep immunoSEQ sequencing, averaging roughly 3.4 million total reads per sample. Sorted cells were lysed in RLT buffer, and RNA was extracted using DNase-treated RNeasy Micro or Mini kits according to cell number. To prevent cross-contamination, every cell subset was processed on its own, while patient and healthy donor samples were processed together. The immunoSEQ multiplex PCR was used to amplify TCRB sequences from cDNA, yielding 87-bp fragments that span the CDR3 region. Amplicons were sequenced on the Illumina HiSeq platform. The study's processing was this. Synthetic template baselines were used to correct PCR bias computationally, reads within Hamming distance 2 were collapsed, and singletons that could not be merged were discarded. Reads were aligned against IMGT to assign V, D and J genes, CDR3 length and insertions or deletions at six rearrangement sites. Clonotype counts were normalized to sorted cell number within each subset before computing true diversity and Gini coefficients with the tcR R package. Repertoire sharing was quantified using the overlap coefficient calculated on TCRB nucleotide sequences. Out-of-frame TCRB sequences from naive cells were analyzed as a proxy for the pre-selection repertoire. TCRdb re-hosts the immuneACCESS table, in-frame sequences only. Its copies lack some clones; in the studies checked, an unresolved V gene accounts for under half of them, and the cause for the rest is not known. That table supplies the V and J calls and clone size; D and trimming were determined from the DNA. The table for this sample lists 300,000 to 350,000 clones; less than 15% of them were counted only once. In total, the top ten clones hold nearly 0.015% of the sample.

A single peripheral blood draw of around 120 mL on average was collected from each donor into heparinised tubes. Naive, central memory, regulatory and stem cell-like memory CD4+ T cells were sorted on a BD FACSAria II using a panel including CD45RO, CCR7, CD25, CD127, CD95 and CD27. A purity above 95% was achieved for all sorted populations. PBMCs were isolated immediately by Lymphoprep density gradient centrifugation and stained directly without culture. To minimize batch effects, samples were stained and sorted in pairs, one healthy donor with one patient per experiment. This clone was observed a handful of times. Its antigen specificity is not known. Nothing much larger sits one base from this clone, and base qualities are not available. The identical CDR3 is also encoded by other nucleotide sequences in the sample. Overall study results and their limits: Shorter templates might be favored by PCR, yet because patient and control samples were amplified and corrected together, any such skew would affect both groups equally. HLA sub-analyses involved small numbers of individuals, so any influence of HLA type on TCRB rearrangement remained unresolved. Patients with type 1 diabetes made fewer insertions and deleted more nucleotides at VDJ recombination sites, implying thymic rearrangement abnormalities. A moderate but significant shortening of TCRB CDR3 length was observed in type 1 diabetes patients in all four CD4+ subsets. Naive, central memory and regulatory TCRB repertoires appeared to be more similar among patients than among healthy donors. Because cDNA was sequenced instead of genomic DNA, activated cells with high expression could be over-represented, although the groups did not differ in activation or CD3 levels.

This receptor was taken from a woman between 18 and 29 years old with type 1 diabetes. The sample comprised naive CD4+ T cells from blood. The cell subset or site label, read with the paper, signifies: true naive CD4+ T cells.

The CDR3 loop reads CASSLGTSGTTDTQYF. The nucleotide sequence reads as follows: TGCGCCAGCAGCTTAGGGACTAGCGGCACCACAGATACGCAGTATTTT. The V gene is TRBV5-1 and the J gene is TRBJ2-3; TRBD2 fits 11 bases in the junction. V is trimmed back by 2 bases and J by 2 bases, and the junction contains 4 bases that no gene match accounts for. The cysteine opens and the phenylalanine closes a CDR3 of 16 amino acids. Only the CDR3 region is kept as DNA, spanning 48 bases read in frame from base 1. Based on the germline V gene, the CDR1 and CDR2 sequences are SGHRS and YFSETQ.